This T cell receptor beta chain stems from a study of blood T cell repertoires in COVID-19. Study overall: COVID-19 samples collected from the United States, Italy and Spain covered acute and convalescent phases. PBMCs, B-cell-depleted T cells, or T cells provided the cDNA or gDNA that made up the material.

The authors' processing: Reference gene primer amplification in the assay estimated nucleated cell counts. Libraries were prepared by immunoSEQ multiplex PCR; TCRdb keeps only in-frame clonotypes and omits some of them. V and J calls and clone size are given by that table; D and trimming were obtained from the DNA. The sample gives 300,000 to 450,000 clones, 85% of which show up once; more than 3% is in the top ten. The V gene lost 6 bases and the J gene lost 0 bases, with 17 bases spanning the gap. CDR3 length equals 16 residues. Germline lookup yields CDR1 SNHLY and CDR2 FYNNEI. Only one count was recorded for this clone.

The sample comprised peripheral blood. This sequence was found in a woman aged 18-29 years with acute or convalescent COVID-19. The chain uses TRBV2 and TRBJ2-5; unclear D gene. This CDR3 reads CASRAYSLPYQETQYF. CDR3 DNA: TGTGCCAGCAGAGCCTACTCGTTACCCTACCAAGAGACCCAGTACTTC.